This T cell receptor (beta chain) was obtained from a study of PD-L1 blockade in urothelial cancer. Across the study: The analyses of blood took place 3 weeks (second dose) and 6 weeks after treatment start. Blood gave a median 141,255 T cells.

Germline loops: CDR1 MNHEY, CDR2 SMNVEV (reference sequence). Losses at the gene ends were 5 bases for V and 5 bases for J; bases not matched to a gene: 7. The CDR3 consists of 14 residues. As to this clone: Its antigen is unknown.

Profiled with immunoSEQ multiplex PCR; TCRdb holds only in-frame clones, not every one. This repertoire shows about 130,000 clones, about 84% found once; its top ten account for 2.4%. Stated time point: peripheral blood 6 weeks after treatment start. Overall study results and limits: Tumor-associated TCR clones expanded more in blood at 3 weeks in patients with durable benefit.

This chain joins TRBV27 and TRBJ1-1, with 8 bases matching TRBD1. The receptor was isolated from a man aged 50 or older with urothelial cancer. Sequenced material: PBMCs, taken around atezolizumab (anti-PD-L1) treatment. This CDR3 reads CASSPGRGRTEAFF. CDR3 bases: TGTGCCAGCAGTCCGGGCAGGGGGCGGACTGAAGCTTTCTTT.